The 6 T cell receptor beta chains below were found in one sample sequenced in a study of cytomegalovirus exposure and HLA in healthy donors. The PCR had 60 Vbeta and 13 Jbeta primers. Libraries were prepared by immunoSEQ multiplex PCR; TCRdb keeps only in-frame clonotypes and omits some of them. The table records about 180,000 clones, 77% of them present only once. Sequenced material: PBMCs. These receptor sequences come from a woman between 25 and 40 years old in good health and CMV-seropositive.

V and J are TRBV21-1 and TRBJ1-5; the table's D call, TRBD1, was not checked against the DNA. TRBV21-1 is a documented pseudogene. The CDR3 extends over 13 amino acids. The chain's CDR3 is CATVQGASQPQHF. The CDR3 nucleotides read TGTGCCACTGTGCAGGGGGCAAGTCAGCCCCAGCATTTT.

This sequence joins TRBV4-1 and TRBJ2-7; TRBD2 matches at 7 bases. Germline CDR1 MGHRA, CDR2 YSYEKL. V was clipped by 2 bases and J by 2 bases; unmatched bases: 18. The CDR3 contains 19 residues. As DNA, the CDR3 is TGCGCCAGCAGCCAACGGTTCCTGGGTAGCGGGTTACCGACCTACGAGCAGTACTTC. Translating it yields CASSQRFLGSGLPTYEQYF.

The gene calls are TRBV9 and TRBJ2-5; 8 bases line up with TRBD2. This CDR3 has 16 residues. Germline-derived CDR1 and CDR2 are SGDLS and YYNGEE. Germline trimming cut 4 bases from V and 7 bases from J; bases unmatched to any gene: 15. Here the CDR3 DNA reads TGTGCCAGCAGCCCCCGTCCTGAGCGGGAGAGACTGACCCAGTACTTC. Translating gives CASSPRPERERLTQYF. Combining the CDR3 with reference TRBV9 and TRBJ2-5 gives the whole variable domain DSGVTQTPKHLITATGQRVTLRCSPRSGDLSVYWYQQSLDQGLQFLIQYYNGEERAKGNILERFSAQQFPDLHSELNLSSLELGDSALYFCASSPRPERERLTQYFGPGTRLLVL.

The table lists this clone with a count of one. Compared with germline, one end of the junction differs, possibly owing to a read error. The gene calls are TRBV5-1 and TRBJ2-7; D not certain. In germline, CDR1 is SGHRS, CDR2 YFSETQ. The CDR3 consists of 13 residues. The CDR3, as DNA: TGCGCCAGCAGCGAAGATATCTCCTACGAACAGTACTTC. Translating gives CASSEDISYEQYF.

This clone was recorded once. The chain combines TRBV5-1 with TRBJ1-2; no reliable D call. The germline V and J ends were trimmed by 3 bases and 0 bases, with 12 bases remaining between them. The CDR3 length is 15 residues. CDR1 SGHRS and CDR2 YFSETQ come from the germline V gene. The CDR3 DNA is TGCGCCAGCAGCTCCTCAAAATTAGCTAACTATGGCTACACCTTC. This translates into CASSSSKLANYGYTF. Complete variable domain (other parts from reference TRBV5-1 and TRBJ1-2): KAGVTQTPRYLIKTRGQQVTLSCSPISGHRSVSWYQQTPGQGLQFLFEYFSETQRNKGNFPGRFSGRQFSNSRSEMNVSTLELGDSALYLCASSSSKLANYGYTFGSGTRLTVV.

The chain combines TRBV10-2 with TRBJ2-3; weak D call: TRBD2 (6 bases). Deletions cut 0 bases from V and 3 bases from J, with 13 bases between. The CDR3 contains 16 residues. CDR1 is WSHSY, CDR2 SAAADI, per germline. CDR3 DNA: TGCGCCAGCAGTGAGTCATCTGGGGCGGGGACAGATACGCAGTATTTT. It encodes CASSESSGAGTDTQYF.